The clone carrying this TCR beta chain was seen a handful of times. What it binds is not known. V was cut by 1 base and J by 7 bases, with 20 bases left in between. Looked up from germline, CDR1 is SQVTM and CDR2 is ANQGSEA. This CDR3 is built from 16 residues. These data are taken from a study of post-analysis software for immune sequencing data. As for the study in general: Disease trajectories encompassed relapsing-remitting, secondary progressive and progressive-relapsing multiple sclerosis. Findings of the study overall: TRBV5-6, TRBV5-1 and TRBV20-1 belonged to a set of five TRBV segments that were more frequent in patients than controls.

cDNA libraries for TCR beta contained unique molecular identifiers. TCRdb re-derived calls from the PCR reads in MiXCR, one entry per CDR3 protein. In the table there are hundreds of thousands of distinct CDR3 sequences, more than 50% of which are singletons. The clonotype comes from a girl aged 2 to 9 with multiple sclerosis. The sample taken for sequencing was blood. The chain is built from TRBV29-1 and TRBJ2-1; a weak D match, TRBD2 (5 bases). CDR3 sequence: CSVEGDPGIPENEQFF. In DNA, the CDR3 is TGCAGCGTTGAAGGAGACCCCGGGATCCCTGAGAATGAGCAGTTCTTC.